One sample yielded the 2 T cell receptor beta chains listed below, sequenced in a study of T cell repertoires in cytomegalovirus infection. TCRdb itself ran the reads through MiXCR, one entry per CDR3 protein. The data show about 310,000 distinct CDR3 sequences, about a tenth seen once. Sample: PBMCs. These receptors came from a human donor in good health (CMV status not recorded). Some clones in this sample may be carry-over from other donors' samples.

The CDR3 region has the DNA TGCAGTGCTCGCCCATCGACAGGGGCTAGTAATTCACCCCTCCACTTT. Translated, it gives CSARPSTGASNSPLHF. The chain recombines TRBV20-1 with TRBJ1-6; TRBD1 aligns across 8 bases. CDR3 size: 16 residues. Unmatched junction bases numbered 12, after V lost 5 bases and J lost 6 bases. CDR1 DFQATT and CDR2 SNEGSKA come from the germline V gene (reference sequence).

This clonotype was counted many times. The gene calls are TRBV7-6 and TRBJ2-6, with D maybe TRBD2 (5 bases). The germline gives CDR1 SGHVS, CDR2 FNYEAQ. The V end was cut by 5 bases, the J end by 0 bases, with 11 bases between. The CDR3 consists of 16 residues. The CDR3 is CASSPEGRSGANVLTF. The CDR3 DNA follows: TGTGCCAGCAGCCCAGAGGGCCGCTCTGGGGCCAACGTCCTGACTTTC.